This TCR beta chain was recorded in a study of shared clonotypes between healthy human individuals. In germline, CDR1 is LNHNV, CDR2 YYDKDF (reference sequence). This CDR3 is 16 amino acids long. V was pared by 4 bases and J by 5 bases, with 8 bases of the junction left unmatched. Clones were sequenced by immunoSEQ multiplex PCR, and TCRdb holds only the in-frame ones, with some missing. The sample has 850,000 to 1,200,000 clones; about three quarters are singletons. The specimen sequenced was memory CD4+ T cells sorted from blood. Subset specified: CD45RA-negative fraction. This sequence was found in a man aged 18 to 30 in good health. V is TRBV15 and J is TRBJ2-1, with TRBD2 identical over 10 bases. CDR3 amino acids: CATSTRTSGTHNEQFF. CDR3 in DNA: TGTGCCACCAGCACCAGGACTAGCGGTACTCACAATGAGCAGTTCTTC.